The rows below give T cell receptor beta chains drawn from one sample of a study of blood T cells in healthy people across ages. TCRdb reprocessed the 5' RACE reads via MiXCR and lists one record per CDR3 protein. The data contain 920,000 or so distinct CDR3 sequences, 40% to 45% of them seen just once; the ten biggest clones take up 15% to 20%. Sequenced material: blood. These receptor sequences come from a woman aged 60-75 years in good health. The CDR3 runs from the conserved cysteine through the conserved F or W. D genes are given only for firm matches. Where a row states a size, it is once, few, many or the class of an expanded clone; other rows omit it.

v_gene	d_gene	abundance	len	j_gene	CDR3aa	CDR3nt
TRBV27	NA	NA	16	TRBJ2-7	CASSLRVRDISYEQYF	TGTGCCAGCAGTTTAAGGGTGCGGGACATCTCCTACGAGCAGTACTTC
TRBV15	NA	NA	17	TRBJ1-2	CATSRDLGPLQDYGYTF	TGTGCCACCAGCAGAGATTTAGGTCCCCTGCAGGACTATGGCTACACCTTC
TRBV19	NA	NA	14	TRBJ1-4	CASSMRDNIEKLFF	TGTGCCAGTAGTATGAGGGACAATATCGAAAAACTGTTTTTT
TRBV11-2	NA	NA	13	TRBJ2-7	CASSSLPLGEQYF	TGTGCCAGCAGCTCCCTTCCGCTTGGCGAGCAGTACTTC
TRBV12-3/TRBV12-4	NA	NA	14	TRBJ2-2	CASSLGLIYGELFF	TGTGCCAGCAGTTTAGGCCTCATCTACGGGGAGCTGTTTTTT
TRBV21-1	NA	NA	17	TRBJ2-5	CASSNGLAGGPGETQYF	TGTGCCAGCAGCAATGGACTAGCGGGAGGGCCTGGGGAGACCCAGTACTTC
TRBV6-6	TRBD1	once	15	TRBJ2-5	CASSQQTGVKETQYF	TGTGCCAGCAGTCAACAGACAGGGGTGAAGGAGACCCAGTACTTC
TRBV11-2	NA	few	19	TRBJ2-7	CASSLVTGPKTPTFYEQYF	TGTGCCAGCAGCTTAGTCACAGGGCCTAAAACCCCAACCTTTTACGAGCAGTACTTC
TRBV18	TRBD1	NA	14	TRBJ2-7	CASSPRDRSVEQYF	TGTGCCAGCTCACCCCGGGACAGGTCCGTCGAGCAGTACTTC
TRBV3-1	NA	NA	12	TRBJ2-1	CASSQVVDEQFF	TGTGCCAGCAGCCAAGTGGTGGATGAGCAGTTCTTC
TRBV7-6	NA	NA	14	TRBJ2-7	CASSSDGGSYEQYF	TGTGCCAGCAGCTCGGACGGCGGATCGTACGAGCAGTACTTC
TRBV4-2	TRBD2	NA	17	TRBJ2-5	CASSQDPVAGAAETQYF	TGTGCCAGCAGCCAAGATCCGGTAGCGGGGGCGGCGGAGACCCAGTACTTC
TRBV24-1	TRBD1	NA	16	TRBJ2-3	CATSDGDREVTDTQYF	TGTGCCACCAGTGACGGGGACAGGGAGGTCACAGATACGCAGTATTTT
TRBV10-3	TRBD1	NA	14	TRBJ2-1	CAITPGQTYNEQFF	TGTGCCATCACCCCGGGACAGACTTACAATGAGCAGTTCTTC
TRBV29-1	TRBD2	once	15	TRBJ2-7	CSVETSDRSSYEQYF	TGCAGCGTAGAGACTAGCGATCGGAGCTCCTACGAGCAGTACTTC
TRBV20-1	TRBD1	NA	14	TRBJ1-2	CSAETGVGRYGYTF	TGCAGTGCTGAGACAGGGGTTGGTCGGTATGGCTACACCTTC
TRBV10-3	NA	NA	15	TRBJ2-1	CAISEPEDPNNEQFF	TGTGCCATCAGTGAGCCTGAGGACCCCAACAATGAGCAGTTCTTC
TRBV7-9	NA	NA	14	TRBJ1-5	CASSSPGSDQPQHF	TGTGCCAGCAGCTCTCCGGGGTCTGATCAGCCCCAGCATTTT
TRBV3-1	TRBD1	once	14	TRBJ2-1	CASSQLDRYNEQFF	TGTGCCAGCAGCCAACTGGACAGGTACAATGAGCAGTTCTTC
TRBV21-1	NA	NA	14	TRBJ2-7	CASGGTSGSYEQYF	TGTGCCAGCGGAGGGACTAGCGGGAGCTACGAGCAGTACTTC
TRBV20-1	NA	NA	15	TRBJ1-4	CSAKHGAFLGEKLFF	TGCAGTGCTAAACACGGGGCTTTTCTAGGTGAAAAACTGTTTTTT
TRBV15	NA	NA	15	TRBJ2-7	CATSRAAGARYEQYF	TGTGCCACCAGCAGAGCGGCAGGCGCTCGCTACGAGCAGTACTTC
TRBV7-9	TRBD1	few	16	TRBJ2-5	CASSLAPGTGGETQYF	TGTGCCAGCAGCTTAGCCCCTGGGACAGGGGGCGAGACCCAGTACTTC
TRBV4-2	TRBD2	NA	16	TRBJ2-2	CASSHTSGINTGELFF	TGTGCCAGCAGCCACACTAGCGGGATTAACACCGGGGAGCTGTTTTTT
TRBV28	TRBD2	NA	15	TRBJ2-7	CASSFLAGVGYEQYF	TGTGCCAGCAGTTTTCTAGCGGGAGTTGGCTACGAGCAGTACTTC
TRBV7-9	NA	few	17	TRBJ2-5	CASSSADSQIDKLTQYF	TGTGCCAGCAGCTCCGCGGACAGCCAGATTGACAAATTGACCCAGTACTTC
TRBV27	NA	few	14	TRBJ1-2	CASGPVGSVYGYTF	TGTGCCAGCGGGCCCGTAGGGAGCGTCTATGGCTACACCTTC
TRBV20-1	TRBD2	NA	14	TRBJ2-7	CSAEKRERSYEQYF	TGCAGCGCTGAAAAGCGGGAGCGCTCCTACGAGCAGTACTTC
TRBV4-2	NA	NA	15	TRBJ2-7	CASSLFQGYLYEQYF	TGTGCCAGCAGCCTTTTCCAGGGGTACCTCTACGAGCAGTACTTC
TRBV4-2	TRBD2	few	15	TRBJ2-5	CASSQAASGQETQYF	TGTGCCAGCAGCCAAGCGGCTAGCGGGCAAGAGACCCAGTACTTC
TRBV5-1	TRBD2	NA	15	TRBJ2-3	CASSLPSGITDTQYF	TGCGCCAGCAGCTTACCTAGCGGAATCACAGATACGCAGTATTTT
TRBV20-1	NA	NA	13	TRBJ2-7	CSASRQATYEQYF	TGCAGTGCTAGCCGACAGGCTACCTACGAGCAGTACTTC
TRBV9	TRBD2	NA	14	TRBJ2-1	CASSTRDYDNEQFF	TGTGCCAGCAGCACCCGGGACTATGACAATGAGCAGTTCTTC
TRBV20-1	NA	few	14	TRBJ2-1	CSAKSRDNYNEQFF	TGCAGTGCTAAGAGCCGGGACAATTACAATGAGCAGTTCTTC
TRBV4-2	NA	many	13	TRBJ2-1	CASSQDRGDEQFF	TGTGCCAGCAGCCAAGATCGAGGCGATGAGCAGTTCTTC
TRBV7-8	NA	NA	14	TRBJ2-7	CGSPVARPSYEQYF	TGTGGCAGCCCAGTGGCTCGGCCTTCCTACGAGCAGTACTTC
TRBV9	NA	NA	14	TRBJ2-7	CASSVGIGQYEQYF	TGTGCCAGCAGCGTAGGAATTGGACAGTACGAGCAGTACTTC
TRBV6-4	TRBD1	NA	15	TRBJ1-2	CASSDGQGAHYGYTF	TGTGCCAGCAGTGACGGACAGGGGGCTCACTATGGCTACACCTTC
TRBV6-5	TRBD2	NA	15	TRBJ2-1	CASRPTSGPYNEQFF	TGTGCCAGCCGTCCGACTAGCGGCCCTTACAATGAGCAGTTCTTC
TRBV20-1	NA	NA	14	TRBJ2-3	CSAAGTGTADTQYF	TGCAGTGCCGCGGGAACAGGGACGGCAGATACGCAGTATTTT